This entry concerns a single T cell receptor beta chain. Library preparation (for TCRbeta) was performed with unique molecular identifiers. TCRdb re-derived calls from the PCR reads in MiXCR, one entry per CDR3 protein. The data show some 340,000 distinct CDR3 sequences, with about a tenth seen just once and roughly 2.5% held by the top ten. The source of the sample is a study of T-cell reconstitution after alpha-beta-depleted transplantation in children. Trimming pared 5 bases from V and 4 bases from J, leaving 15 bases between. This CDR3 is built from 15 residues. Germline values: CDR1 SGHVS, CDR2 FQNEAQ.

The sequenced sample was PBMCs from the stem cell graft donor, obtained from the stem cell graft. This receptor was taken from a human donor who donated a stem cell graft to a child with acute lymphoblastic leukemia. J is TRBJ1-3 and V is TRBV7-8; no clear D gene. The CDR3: CASSAGTSSGNTIYF. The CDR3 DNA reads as TGTGCCAGCAGCGCGGGCACATCGTCCGGAAACACCATATATTTT.